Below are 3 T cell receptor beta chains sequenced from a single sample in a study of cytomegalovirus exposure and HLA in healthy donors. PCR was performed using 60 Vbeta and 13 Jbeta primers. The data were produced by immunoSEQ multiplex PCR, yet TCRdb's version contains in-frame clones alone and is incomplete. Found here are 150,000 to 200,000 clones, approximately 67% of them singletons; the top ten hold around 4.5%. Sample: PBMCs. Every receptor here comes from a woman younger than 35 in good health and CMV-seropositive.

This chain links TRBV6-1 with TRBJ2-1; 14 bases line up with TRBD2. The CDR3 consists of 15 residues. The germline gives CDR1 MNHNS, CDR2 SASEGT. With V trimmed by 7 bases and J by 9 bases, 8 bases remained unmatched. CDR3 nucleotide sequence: TGTGCCAGCACCCGACTAGCGGGAGGGCCTTTTGAGCAGTTCTTC. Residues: CASTRLAGGPFEQFF.

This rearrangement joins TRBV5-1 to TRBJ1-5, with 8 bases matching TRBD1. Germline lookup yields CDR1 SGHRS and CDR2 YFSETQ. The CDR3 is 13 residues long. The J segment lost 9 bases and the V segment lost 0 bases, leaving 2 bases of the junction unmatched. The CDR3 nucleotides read TGCGCCAGCAGCTTGGCCGGGACAGGGCCCCAGCATTTT. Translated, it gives CASSLAGTGPQHF.

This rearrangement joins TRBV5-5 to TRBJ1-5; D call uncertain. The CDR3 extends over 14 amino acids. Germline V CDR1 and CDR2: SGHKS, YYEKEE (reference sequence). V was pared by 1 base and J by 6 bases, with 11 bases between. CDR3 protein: CASSLTGNGQPQHF. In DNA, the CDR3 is TGTGCCAGCAGCTTGACCGGGAACGGTCAGCCCCAGCATTTT.